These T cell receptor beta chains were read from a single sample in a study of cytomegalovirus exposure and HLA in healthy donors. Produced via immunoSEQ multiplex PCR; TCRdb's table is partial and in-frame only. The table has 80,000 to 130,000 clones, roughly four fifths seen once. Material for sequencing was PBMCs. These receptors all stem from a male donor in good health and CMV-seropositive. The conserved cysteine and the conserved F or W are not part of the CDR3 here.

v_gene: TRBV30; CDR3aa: AWSPGTTETQY
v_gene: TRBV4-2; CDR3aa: ASSQIPTARNEKLF
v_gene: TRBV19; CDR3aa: ASSIVGTDTTDTQY
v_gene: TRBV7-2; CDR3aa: ASSLWGKTEAF
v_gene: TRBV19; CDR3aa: ASSSRYYGEYGYT
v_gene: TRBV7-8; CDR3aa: ASSPGQIEETQY
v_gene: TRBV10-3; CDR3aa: AIKGTGDDTIY
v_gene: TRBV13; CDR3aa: ASSSQSDSNYGYT
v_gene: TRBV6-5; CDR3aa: ASSYDQGGEQY
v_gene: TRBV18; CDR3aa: ASSPLTGRETQY
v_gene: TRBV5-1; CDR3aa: ASSLGPDQPQH
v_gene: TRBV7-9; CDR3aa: ASSLVGQGAYGYT
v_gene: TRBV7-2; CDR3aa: ASSTDRGSNQPQH
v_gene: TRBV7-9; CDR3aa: ASSVGFGIYRGRDTEAF
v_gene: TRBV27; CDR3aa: ASSFNPGTEAF
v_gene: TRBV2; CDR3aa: ASSENLADQPQH
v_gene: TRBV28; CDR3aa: ASSHTQGSQNYEQY
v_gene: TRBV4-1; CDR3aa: ASSQVSGGEVQY
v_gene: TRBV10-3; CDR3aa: AISESVTGIKDTEAF
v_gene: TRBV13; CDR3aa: ASRAGGAKETQY
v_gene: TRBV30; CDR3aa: AWSNFQDSARPY
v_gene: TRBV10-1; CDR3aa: ASSEYSTFDTGELF
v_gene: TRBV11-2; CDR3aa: ASSLVRTSGGEQY
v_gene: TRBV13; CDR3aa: ASSLGLAGDSGEQF
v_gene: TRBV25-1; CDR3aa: ASSEAGQRNQPQH
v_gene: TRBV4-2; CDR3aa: ASSPPGQGNEKLF
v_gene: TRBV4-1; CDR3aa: ASSQESRGYENSPLH
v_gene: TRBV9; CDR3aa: ASSVGSSGNTIY
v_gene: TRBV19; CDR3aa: ASSMVRSDRADSPLH
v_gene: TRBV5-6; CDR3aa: ASSLGTSGASSTDTQY
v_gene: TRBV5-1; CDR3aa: ASSLGQVDEQY